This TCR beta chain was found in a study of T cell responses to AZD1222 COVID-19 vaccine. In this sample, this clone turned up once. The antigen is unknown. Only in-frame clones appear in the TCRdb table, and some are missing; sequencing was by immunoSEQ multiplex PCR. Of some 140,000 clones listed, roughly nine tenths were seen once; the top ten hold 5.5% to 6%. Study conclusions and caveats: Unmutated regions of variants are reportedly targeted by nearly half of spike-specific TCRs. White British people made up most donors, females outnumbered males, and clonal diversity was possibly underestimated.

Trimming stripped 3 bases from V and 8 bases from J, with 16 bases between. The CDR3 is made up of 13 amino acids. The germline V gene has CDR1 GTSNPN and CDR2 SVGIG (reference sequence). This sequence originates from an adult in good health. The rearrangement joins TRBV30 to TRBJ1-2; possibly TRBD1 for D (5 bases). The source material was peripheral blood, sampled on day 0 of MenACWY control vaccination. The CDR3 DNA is TGTGCCTGGAGAACTATGGGGGGTCGGGGCTACACCTTC. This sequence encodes CAWRTMGGRGYTF.